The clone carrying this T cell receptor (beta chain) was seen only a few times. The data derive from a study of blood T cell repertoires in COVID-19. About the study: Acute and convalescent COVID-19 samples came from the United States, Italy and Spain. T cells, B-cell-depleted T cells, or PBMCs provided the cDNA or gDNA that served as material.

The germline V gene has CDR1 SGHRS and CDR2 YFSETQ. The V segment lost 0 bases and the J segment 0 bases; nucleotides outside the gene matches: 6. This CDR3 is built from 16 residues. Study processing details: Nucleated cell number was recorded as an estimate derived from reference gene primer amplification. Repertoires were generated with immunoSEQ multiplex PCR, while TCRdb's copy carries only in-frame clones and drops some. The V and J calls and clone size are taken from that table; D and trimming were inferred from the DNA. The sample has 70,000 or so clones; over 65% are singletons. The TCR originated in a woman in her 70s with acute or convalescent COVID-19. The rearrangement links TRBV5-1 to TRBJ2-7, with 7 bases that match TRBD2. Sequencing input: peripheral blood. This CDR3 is CASSLDLAVRSYEQYF. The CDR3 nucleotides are TGCGCCAGCAGCTTGGACCTAGCGGTTCGCTCCTACGAGCAGTACTTC.